This TCR beta chain is from a study of cytomegalovirus exposure and HLA in healthy donors. This clone showed up just a few times. The PCR employed 60 Vbeta primers together with 13 Jbeta primers. Produced via immunoSEQ multiplex PCR; TCRdb's table is partial and in-frame only. Altogether 150,000 or so clones are present, around 75% being singletons, with the ten largest covering approximately 2.3%. The germline V gene has CDR1 SGHNT and CDR2 YENEEA. V shed 5 bases, J shed 10 bases, and the junction held 4 bases outside the gene matches. The CDR3 is 12 amino acids. The J gene is TRBJ2-1, the V gene TRBV11-3; 8 positions agree with TRBD2. Sequenced material: PBMCs. This clonotype originated in a female donor in good health and CMV-seronegative. CDR3 sequence reads: CASSAGGDEQFF. CDR3 nucleotides: TGTGCCAGCAGCGCCGGGGGGGACGAGCAGTTCTTC.